The sequence of this T cell receptor (beta chain) was determined in a study of beta chain features in type 1 diabetes. The study, taken as a whole, reports: Shorter templates might be favored by PCR, equally in patients and controls.

This clone was counted only a few times. Its antigen is not known. Reverse transcribing all isolated RNA meant expressed TCRB transcripts were sequenced. Profiled with immunoSEQ multiplex PCR; TCRdb holds only in-frame clones, not every one. The data hold about 620,000 clones, with 15% to 18% observed a single time. Material: naive CD4+ T cells from blood. The sequence derives from a man aged 18 to 29 in good health.

CDR3 sequence reads: CASSLGARSGLGGYTF. CDR3 bases: TGTGCCAGCAGTTTAGGTGCCCGAAGCGGTTTGGGTGGCTACACCTTC. The J gene is TRBJ1-2, the V gene TRBV28, with D unresolved. CDR1 is MDHEN, CDR2 SYDVKM, per germline. This CDR3 contains 16 residues. The ends were cut back, 2 bases at V and 7 bases at J, with 20 bases in the middle.